The sequence of this TCR beta chain was determined in a study of CD8 T cells in Susac syndrome. This clonotype showed up just a few times. It was with random hexamers that roughly 0.5 to 1 ug RNA was reverse transcribed. TCRdb reprocessed the immunoSEQ multiplex PCR reads with MiXCR, giving one entry per CDR3 protein. The table includes roughly 200,000 distinct CDR3 sequences, roughly 94% detected once. Trimming took off 8 bases at V and 0 bases at J, with 7 bases between the two ends. Germline V lookup: CDR1 MDHEN, CDR2 SYDVKM. This CDR3 is built from 12 residues. The rearrangement links TRBV28 to TRBJ2-5, with D hard to call. The sample comprised CD4+ T cells from PBMCs. The TCR was taken from a human donor with Susac syndrome. The CDR3 DNA sequence: TGTGCCAGCTCCTCGTACCAAGAGACCCAGTACTTC. The encoded protein is CASSSYQETQYF.